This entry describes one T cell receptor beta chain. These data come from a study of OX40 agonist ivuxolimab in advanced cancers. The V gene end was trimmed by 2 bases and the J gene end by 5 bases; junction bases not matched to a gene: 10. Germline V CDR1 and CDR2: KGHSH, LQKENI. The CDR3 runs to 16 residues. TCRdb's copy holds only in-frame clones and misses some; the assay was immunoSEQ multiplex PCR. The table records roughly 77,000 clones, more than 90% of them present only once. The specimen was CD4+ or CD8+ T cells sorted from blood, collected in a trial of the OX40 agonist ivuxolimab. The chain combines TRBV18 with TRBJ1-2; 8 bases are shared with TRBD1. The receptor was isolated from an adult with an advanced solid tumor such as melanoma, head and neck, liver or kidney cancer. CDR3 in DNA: TGTGCCAGCTCACCAGCTTTGGCAGGGGGCAATTATGGCTACACCTTC. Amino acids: CASSPALAGGNYGYTF.